The rows below give T cell receptor beta chains drawn from one sample of a study of beta chain features in type 1 diabetes. Profiled with immunoSEQ multiplex PCR; TCRdb holds only in-frame clones, not every one. The sample has nearly 350,000 clones; less than 9.5% are singletons. The sample was central memory CD4+ T cells from blood. These receptors all come from a woman between 18 and 30 years old in good health. Both conserved end residues are part of each CDR3. Fields, in order: CDR3 protein, CDR3 DNA, clone size, CDR3 length, D gene, J gene, V gene. A D gene is named only where the DNA matches it firmly. Clone size appears in some rows only: once, few, many, or a class for an expanded clone.

CDR3 protein: CASSQESGYTF
CDR3 DNA: TGTGCCAGCAGCCAAGAAAGTGGCTACACCTTC
clone size: many
CDR3 length: 11
D gene: NA
J gene: TRBJ1-2
V gene: TRBV4-2

CDR3 protein: CASSDIRSTDTQYF
CDR3 DNA: TGTGCCAGCTCGGACATAAGAAGCACAGATACGCAGTATTTT
clone size: few
CDR3 length: 14
D gene: NA
J gene: TRBJ2-3
V gene: TRBV14

CDR3 protein: CASTGAPSYNEQFF
CDR3 DNA: TGTGCCAGCACAGGGGCACCTAGCTACAATGAGCAGTTCTTC
clone size: NA
CDR3 length: 14
D gene: NA
J gene: TRBJ2-1
V gene: TRBV7-9

CDR3 protein: CASSPWQGDYYGYTF
CDR3 DNA: TGTGCCAGCTCACCCTGGCAGGGGGACTACTATGGCTACACCTTC
clone size: few
CDR3 length: 15
D gene: TRBD1
J gene: TRBJ1-2
V gene: TRBV18

CDR3 protein: CASSQGIFVYEQFF
CDR3 DNA: TGTGCCAGCAGTCAAGGGATTTTTGTCTATGAGCAGTTCTTC
clone size: few
CDR3 length: 14
D gene: NA
J gene: TRBJ2-1
V gene: TRBV6-5

CDR3 protein: CASSHASGRYGDTQYF
CDR3 DNA: TGTGCCAGCAGCCATGCTAGCGGGAGGTATGGAGATACGCAGTATTTT
clone size: few
CDR3 length: 16
D gene: TRBD2
J gene: TRBJ2-3
V gene: TRBV14

CDR3 protein: CAISRSSYEQYF
CDR3 DNA: TGTGCCATCTCTAGGAGCTCCTACGAGCAGTACTTC
clone size: NA
CDR3 length: 12
D gene: NA
J gene: TRBJ2-7
V gene: TRBV10-3

CDR3 protein: CASSFSGTSDYEQYF
CDR3 DNA: TGTGCCAGCAGCTTTTCCGGGACTAGCGACTACGAGCAGTACTTC
clone size: NA
CDR3 length: 15
D gene: TRBD2
J gene: TRBJ2-7
V gene: TRBV7-2

CDR3 protein: CAGSQGRDTEAFF
CDR3 DNA: TGTGCCGGAAGTCAGGGGAGGGACACTGAAGCTTTCTTT
clone size: many
CDR3 length: 13
D gene: NA
J gene: TRBJ1-1
V gene: TRBV2

CDR3 protein: CASSLVGYNEQFF
CDR3 DNA: TGTGCCAGCAGCTTGGTCGGGTACAATGAGCAGTTCTTC
clone size: NA
CDR3 length: 13
D gene: NA
J gene: TRBJ2-1
V gene: TRBV5-5

CDR3 protein: CASSMGDEGSNQPQHF
CDR3 DNA: TGTGCCAGTAGTATGGGCGATGAGGGAAGCAATCAGCCCCAGCATTTT
clone size: NA
CDR3 length: 16
D gene: NA
J gene: TRBJ1-5
V gene: TRBV19

CDR3 protein: CATSRDGIDTEAFF
CDR3 DNA: TGTGCCACCAGCAGAGATGGTATAGACACTGAAGCTTTCTTT
clone size: NA
CDR3 length: 14
D gene: NA
J gene: TRBJ1-1
V gene: TRBV15

CDR3 protein: CASSQVGKQFF
CDR3 DNA: TGTGCCAGCAGCCAAGTCGGGAAGCAGTTCTTC
clone size: many
CDR3 length: 11
D gene: NA
J gene: TRBJ2-1
V gene: TRBV14

CDR3 protein: CASSTLSGETQYF
CDR3 DNA: TGTGCCAGCAGTACCCTTTCTGGGGAGACCCAGTACTTC
clone size: few
CDR3 length: 13
D gene: NA
J gene: TRBJ2-5
V gene: TRBV6-1

CDR3 protein: CASRRTGSSYEQYF
CDR3 DNA: TGTGCCAGCAGAAGGACAGGGTCTTCCTACGAGCAGTACTTC
clone size: NA
CDR3 length: 14
D gene: TRBD1
J gene: TRBJ2-7
V gene: TRBV6-5

CDR3 protein: CASSRTSGRTDTQYF
CDR3 DNA: TGTGCCAGCAGCCGGACTAGCGGGAGGACAGATACGCAGTATTTT
clone size: NA
CDR3 length: 15
D gene: TRBD2
J gene: TRBJ2-3
V gene: TRBV28

CDR3 protein: CAISPGTGDNEQYF
CDR3 DNA: TGTGCCATCAGTCCTGGGACAGGGGATAACGAGCAGTACTTC
clone size: few
CDR3 length: 14
D gene: TRBD1
J gene: TRBJ2-7
V gene: TRBV2

CDR3 protein: CASSSPGLAGSLIQFF
CDR3 DNA: TGTGCCAGCAGTTCTCCGGGACTAGCAGGGAGCCTAATACAGTTCTTC
clone size: few
CDR3 length: 16
D gene: TRBD2
J gene: TRBJ2-1
V gene: TRBV6-5

CDR3 protein: CASSILPVSYNEQFF
CDR3 DNA: TGTGCCAGTAGTATACTACCAGTTTCCTACAATGAGCAGTTCTTC
clone size: many
CDR3 length: 15
D gene: NA
J gene: TRBJ2-1
V gene: TRBV19

CDR3 protein: CASSPWGQYSNQPQHF
CDR3 DNA: TGTGCCAGCAGCCCCTGGGGACAGTATAGCAATCAGCCCCAGCATTTT
clone size: many
CDR3 length: 16
D gene: TRBD1
J gene: TRBJ1-5
V gene: TRBV27

CDR3 protein: CASSLVSGKETQYF
CDR3 DNA: TGTGCCAGCAGCTTAGTGTCCGGGAAAGAGACCCAGTACTTC
clone size: NA
CDR3 length: 14
D gene: NA
J gene: TRBJ2-5
V gene: TRBV11-2

CDR3 protein: CASSLTAGGQETQYF
CDR3 DNA: TGTGCCAGCAGCCTTACAGCGGGAGGGCAAGAGACCCAGTACTTC
clone size: NA
CDR3 length: 15
D gene: TRBD2
J gene: TRBJ2-5
V gene: TRBV5-4

CDR3 protein: CASSEIQNTEAFF
CDR3 DNA: TGTGCCAGCAGTGAAATACAGAACACTGAAGCTTTCTTT
clone size: NA
CDR3 length: 13
D gene: NA
J gene: TRBJ1-1
V gene: TRBV6-1

CDR3 protein: CASSQGGGAAQPQHF
CDR3 DNA: TGTGCCAGCAGCCAGGGAGGGGGGGCCGCTCAGCCCCAGCATTTT
clone size: NA
CDR3 length: 15
D gene: NA
J gene: TRBJ1-5
V gene: TRBV5-4

CDR3 protein: CASTLSTRYQPQHF
CDR3 DNA: TGTGCCAGCACCCTGTCCACACGCTATCAGCCCCAGCATTTT
clone size: few
CDR3 length: 14
D gene: NA
J gene: TRBJ1-5
V gene: TRBV28

CDR3 protein: CASSPAGTSYEQYF
CDR3 DNA: TGTGCCAGCAGCCCTGCCGGGACTAGCTACGAGCAGTACTTC
clone size: NA
CDR3 length: 14
D gene: TRBD2
J gene: TRBJ2-7
V gene: TRBV7-9

CDR3 protein: CASSLGGRSNEQFF
CDR3 DNA: TGTGCCAGCAGCTTGGGCGGGAGGTCAAATGAGCAGTTCTTC
clone size: NA
CDR3 length: 14
D gene: TRBD2
J gene: TRBJ2-1
V gene: TRBV11-3

CDR3 protein: CASSPPGTSSGNTIYF
CDR3 DNA: TGTGCCAGCTCACCACCAGGCACAAGCTCTGGAAACACCATATATTTT
clone size: NA
CDR3 length: 16
D gene: NA
J gene: TRBJ1-3
V gene: TRBV18

CDR3 protein: CASSGQGGRTDTQYF
CDR3 DNA: TGTGCCAGCAGTGGGCAGGGTGGTAGGACAGATACGCAGTATTTT
clone size: few
CDR3 length: 15
D gene: NA
J gene: TRBJ2-3
V gene: TRBV25-1

CDR3 protein: CASADSYNSPLHF
CDR3 DNA: TGTGCCAGTGCGGACAGTTATAATTCACCCCTCCACTTT
clone size: NA
CDR3 length: 13
D gene: NA
J gene: TRBJ1-6
V gene: TRBV28

CDR3 protein: CASSGPGRFVGGYTF
CDR3 DNA: TGTGCCAGCAGTGGTCCAGGGAGGTTCGTCGGGGGCTACACCTTC
clone size: few
CDR3 length: 15
D gene: NA
J gene: TRBJ1-2
V gene: TRBV2

CDR3 protein: CASSSGLAFSTDTQYF
CDR3 DNA: TGTGCCAGCAGCTCCGGACTAGCCTTCAGCACAGATACGCAGTATTTT
clone size: NA
CDR3 length: 16
D gene: TRBD2
J gene: TRBJ2-3
V gene: TRBV9

CDR3 protein: CASSLGGTGRTGELFF
CDR3 DNA: TGTGCTAGCAGCTTAGGCGGGACAGGGCGCACCGGGGAGCTGTTTTTT
clone size: NA
CDR3 length: 16
D gene: TRBD1
J gene: TRBJ2-2
V gene: TRBV7-7

CDR3 protein: CATSREKSPSYNEQFF
CDR3 DNA: TGTGCCACCAGCAGAGAGAAGTCCCCATCCTACAATGAGCAGTTCTTC
clone size: few
CDR3 length: 16
D gene: NA
J gene: TRBJ2-1
V gene: TRBV15

CDR3 protein: CASSAGTSIAFF
CDR3 DNA: TGTGCCAGCAGTGCCGGGACAAGTATTGCTTTCTTT
clone size: many
CDR3 length: 12
D gene: NA
J gene: TRBJ1-1
V gene: TRBV2

CDR3 protein: CASSRMQGQPQHF
CDR3 DNA: TGTGCCAGCAGCCGAATGCAGGGGCAGCCCCAGCATTTT
clone size: once
CDR3 length: 13
D gene: NA
J gene: TRBJ1-5
V gene: TRBV7-9

CDR3 protein: CASSSRGPGVPETQYF
CDR3 DNA: TGTGCCAGCAGCTCAAGAGGCCCGGGAGTCCCAGAGACCCAGTACTTC
clone size: NA
CDR3 length: 16
D gene: NA
J gene: TRBJ2-5
V gene: TRBV7-9

CDR3 protein: CASSPPGRLIDEQFF
CDR3 DNA: TGTGCCAGCAGCCCCCCCGGTCGGTTAATCGATGAGCAGTTCTTC
clone size: NA
CDR3 length: 15
D gene: NA
J gene: TRBJ2-1
V gene: TRBV5-4

CDR3 protein: CASSQDYSYNEQFF
CDR3 DNA: TGTGCCAGCTCGCAGGACTACTCCTACAATGAGCAGTTCTTC
clone size: NA
CDR3 length: 14
D gene: NA
J gene: TRBJ2-1
V gene: TRBV18

CDR3 protein: CASSQETANTGELFF
CDR3 DNA: TGTGCCAGCAGCCAAGAGACCGCGAACACCGGGGAGCTGTTTTTT
clone size: many
CDR3 length: 15
D gene: NA
J gene: TRBJ2-2
V gene: TRBV4-2

CDR3 protein: CASSVGLAVYNEQFF
CDR3 DNA: TGTGCCAGCAGTGTCGGGCTAGCGGTCTACAATGAGCAGTTCTTC
clone size: few
CDR3 length: 15
D gene: TRBD2
J gene: TRBJ2-1
V gene: TRBV2

CDR3 protein: CASSPQRTSYEQYF
CDR3 DNA: TGTGCCAGCAGCCCCCAGCGGACCTCCTACGAGCAGTACTTC
clone size: NA
CDR3 length: 14
D gene: NA
J gene: TRBJ2-7
V gene: TRBV7-2

CDR3 protein: CSVNTEAFF
CDR3 DNA: TGCAGCGTAAACACTGAAGCTTTCTTT
clone size: few
CDR3 length: 9
D gene: NA
J gene: TRBJ1-1
V gene: TRBV20-1

CDR3 protein: CASRGQGADTQYF
CDR3 DNA: TGTGCCAGCAGGGGGCAGGGGGCAGATACGCAGTATTTT
clone size: NA
CDR3 length: 13
D gene: TRBD1
J gene: TRBJ2-3
V gene: TRBV6-5

CDR3 protein: CSVATGGDSQETQYF
CDR3 DNA: TGCAGCGTCGCAACAGGGGGAGATTCTCAAGAGACCCAGTACTTC
clone size: few
CDR3 length: 15
D gene: TRBD1
J gene: TRBJ2-5
V gene: TRBV29-1

CDR3 protein: CASQERSYTEAFF
CDR3 DNA: TGCGCCAGCCAAGAAAGGTCGTACACTGAAGCTTTCTTT
clone size: few
CDR3 length: 13
D gene: NA
J gene: TRBJ1-1
V gene: TRBV5-4